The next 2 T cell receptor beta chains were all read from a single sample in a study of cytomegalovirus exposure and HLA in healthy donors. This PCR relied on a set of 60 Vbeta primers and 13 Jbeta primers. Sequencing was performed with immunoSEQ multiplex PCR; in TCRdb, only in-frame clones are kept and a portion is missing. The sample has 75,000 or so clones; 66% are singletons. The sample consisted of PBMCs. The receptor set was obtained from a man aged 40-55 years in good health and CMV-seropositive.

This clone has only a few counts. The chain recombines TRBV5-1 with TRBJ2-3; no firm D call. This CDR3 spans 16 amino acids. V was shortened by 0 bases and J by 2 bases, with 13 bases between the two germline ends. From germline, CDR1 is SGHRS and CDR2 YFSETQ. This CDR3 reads CASSLGSGVVTDTQYF. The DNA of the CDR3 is TGCGCCAGCAGCTTGGGGTCCGGTGTGGTCACAGATACGCAGTATTTT.

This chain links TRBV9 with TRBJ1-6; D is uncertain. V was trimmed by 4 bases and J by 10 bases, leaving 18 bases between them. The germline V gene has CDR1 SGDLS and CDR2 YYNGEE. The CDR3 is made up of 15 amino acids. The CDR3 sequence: CASSQSGSGISPLHF. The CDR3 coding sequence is TGTGCCAGCAGCCAAAGTGGATCGGGAATCTCACCCCTCCACTTT.